A single sample gave rise to the 14 T cell receptor beta chains below, sequenced in a study of cytomegalovirus exposure and HLA in healthy donors. Researchers ran the PCR with 60 Vbeta and 13 Jbeta primers. Only in-frame clones appear in the TCRdb table, and some are missing; sequencing was by immunoSEQ multiplex PCR. The profile shows 150,000 to 200,000 clones, under 85% of them singletons. The sequencing sample was made of PBMCs. The receptors derive from a female donor in good health and CMV-seronegative.

In the case of this clone: One junction end disagrees with the germline gene, perhaps due to a read error. The chain is built from TRBV6-1 and TRBJ2-7; the D gene is possibly TRBD2 (6 bases). Germline CDR1 reads MNHNS; CDR2 reads SASEGT. This CDR3 spans 17 amino acids. The CDR3: CASIERWGSGWNAEQYF. The DNA of the CDR3 is TGTGCCAGCATTGAACGGTGGGGGAGCGGGTGGAATGCCGAGCAGTACTTC.

The gene calls are TRBV19 and TRBJ1-1, with a tentative D call TRBD1 (5 bases). The CDR3 has 12 amino acids. Trimming took off 5 bases at V and 10 bases at J, with 14 bases between the two ends. CDR1 and CDR2 (germline): LNHDA, SQIVND (reference sequence). The DNA of the CDR3 is TGTGCCAGTAGTGTACTCCCGGGGGGAGCTTTCTTT. This translates into CASSVLPGGAFF. Full variable domain (remainder filled in from reference TRBV19 and TRBJ1-1): DGGITQSPKYLFRKEGQNVTLSCEQNLNHDAMYWYRQDPGQGLRLIYYSQIVNDFQKGDIAEGYSVSREKKESFPLTVTSAQKNPTAFYLCASSVLPGGAFFGQGTRLTVV.

The chain links TRBV21-1 to TRBJ1-5; the table gives TRBD1 as D, unverified against the DNA. TRBV21-1 has pseudogene status. The CDR3 extends over 18 amino acids. CDR3 protein: CASKDSDRGPISNQPQHF. In DNA form, the CDR3 reads TGTGCCAGCAAGGATTCGGACAGGGGCCCTATAAGCAATCAGCCCCAGCATTTT.

This chain connects TRBV15 to TRBJ2-4; the match to TRBD1 covers 8 bases. Per the germline V gene, CDR1 is LNHNV and CDR2 is YYDKDF (reference sequence). Germline trimming cut 4 bases from V and 8 bases from J; bases unmatched to any gene: 10. The CDR3 is 15 residues long. The CDR3 loop reads CATSKQGARLDIQYF. The CDR3 coding sequence is TGTGCCACCAGCAAGCAGGGGGCTAGGTTGGACATTCAGTACTTC.

The J gene is TRBJ2-4, the V gene TRBV28; D is possibly TRBD2 (5 bases). Germline CDR1 MDHEN, CDR2 SYDVKM. Between the trimmed V and J ends, which lost 7 bases and 2 bases, there was a span of 12 bases. The CDR3 sequence is 14 residues long. The CDR3 spells CASTTGVTKNIQYF. For the CDR3, the DNA is TGTGCCAGCACTACCGGGGTTACCAAAAACATTCAGTACTTC. The variable domain in full, with the rest retrieved from reference TRBV28 and TRBJ2-4, is DVKVTQSSRYLVKRTGEKVFLECVQDMDHENMFWYRQDPGLGLRLIYFSYDVKMKEKGDIPEGYSVSREKKERFSLILESASTNQTSMYLCASTTGVTKNIQYFGAGTRLSVL.

V gene TRBV5-4 combines with J gene TRBJ2-2, with TRBD2 matching 7 bases. The CDR3 covers 14 residues. The germline V gene has CDR1 SGHNT and CDR2 YYREEE (reference sequence). With 0 bases clipped from V and 4 bases from J, the junction kept 0 bases outside the gene matches. The CDR3 region has the DNA TGTGCCAGCAGCTTGGGGGGGGGCACCGGGGAGCTGTTTTTT. Amino acid sequence: CASSLGGGTGELFF.

The chain combines TRBV7-9 with TRBJ2-2; D is uncertain. The length of the CDR3 is 14 residues. From germline, CDR1 is SEHNR and CDR2 FQNEAQ (reference sequence). Trimming took off 4 bases at V and 2 bases at J, with 8 bases between the two ends. The CDR3 DNA reads TGTGCCAGCAGCTCCGACACCAACACCGGGGAGCTGTTTTTT. It specifies CASSSDTNTGELFF.

In this sample, this clone turned up once. The rearrangement joins TRBV27 to TRBJ2-3; 8 nucleotides match TRBD2. The J segment lost 2 bases and the V segment lost 3 bases, leaving 7 bases of the junction unmatched. This CDR3 has 16 residues. The germline V gene has CDR1 MNHEY and CDR2 SMNVEV (reference sequence). CDR3 sequence: CASSFLSGSLTDTQYF. In nucleotides, the CDR3 is TGTGCCAGCAGTTTTTTAAGCGGGAGCCTCACAGATACGCAGTATTTT.

This clone was found a few times. The chain recombines TRBV6-6 with TRBJ1-1, with D maybe TRBD1 (6 bases). Germline CDR1 reads MNHNY; CDR2 reads SVGAGI (reference sequence). The CDR3 has 15 amino acids. V gave up 2 bases and J gave up 2 bases, with 12 bases separating them. CDR3 sequence: CASSYTTGYNTEAFF. The CDR3 bases are TGTGCCAGCAGTTACACGACAGGATACAACACTGAAGCTTTCTTT.

This chain links TRBV19 with TRBJ1-2, with 9 bases identical to TRBD1. This CDR3 spans 16 amino acids. The germline V gene has CDR1 LNHDA and CDR2 SQIVND (reference sequence). J was trimmed by 2 bases and V by 9 bases; bases with no gene match: 13. The CDR3 is CASQPKMGTGNYGYTF. The CDR3 DNA sequence: TGTGCCAGCCAGCCCAAAATGGGGACAGGGAACTATGGCTACACCTTC.

The chain recombines TRBV9 with TRBJ2-1; 8 bases are shared with TRBD2. After removal of 6 bases from V and 4 bases from J, the junction contained 9 bases not matched to a gene. Germline V gene data show CDR1 as SGDLS and CDR2 as YYNGEE. The CDR3 has 15 amino acids. In DNA, the CDR3 is TGTGCCAGCACCTTAAACGGGGGGGCTTACAATGAGCAGTTCTTC. This codes for CASTLNGGAYNEQFF.

This clone was seen only once. The V gene is TRBV7-2, the J gene TRBJ1-2; D might be TRBD1 (5 bases). From germline, CDR1 is SGHTA and CDR2 FQGNSA. V was trimmed by 4 bases and J by 8 bases, leaving 26 bases between them. This CDR3 is built from 17 residues. CDR3: CASSSRPFPQGAHGYTF. CDR3 DNA sequence: TGTGCCAGCAGCTCGCGCCCCTTCCCCCAGGGCGCACACGGCTACACCTTC.

The rearrangement links TRBV15 to TRBJ2-7; 9 bases line up with TRBD1. The CDR3 is made up of 16 amino acids. Germline V gene lookup returns CDR1 LNHNV and CDR2 YYDKDF (reference sequence). V trimming: 0 bases; J trimming: 3 bases; junction bases outside the gene matches: 6. The CDR3 sequence is CATSRDQPGQGYEQYF. The CDR3 nucleotides read TGTGCCACCAGCAGAGATCAGCCGGGACAGGGCTACGAGCAGTACTTC.

The V gene is TRBV10-2, the J gene TRBJ1-5; D gene unclear. The CDR3 sequence is 13 residues long. V was shortened by 6 bases and J by 7 bases, with 13 bases between the two germline ends. CDR1 WSHSY and CDR2 SAAADI come from the germline V gene. The CDR3 sequence: CASRGGSLQPQHF. The CDR3 region has the DNA TGCGCCAGCAGGGGTGGGAGTCTACAGCCCCAGCATTTT.